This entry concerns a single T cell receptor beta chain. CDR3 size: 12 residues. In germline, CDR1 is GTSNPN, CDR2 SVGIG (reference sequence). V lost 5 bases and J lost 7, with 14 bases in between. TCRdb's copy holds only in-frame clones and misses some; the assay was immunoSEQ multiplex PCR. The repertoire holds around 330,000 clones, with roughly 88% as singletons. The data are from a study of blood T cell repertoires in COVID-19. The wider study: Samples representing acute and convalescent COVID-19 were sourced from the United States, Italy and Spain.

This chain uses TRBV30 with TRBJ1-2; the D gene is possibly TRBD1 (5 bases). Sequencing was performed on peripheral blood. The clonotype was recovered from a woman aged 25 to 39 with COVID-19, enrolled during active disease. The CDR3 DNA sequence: TGTGCCTGGGACGGGGGGAGCATTGGCTACACCTTC. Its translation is CAWDGGSIGYTF. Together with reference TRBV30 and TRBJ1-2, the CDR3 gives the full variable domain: SQTIHQWPATLVQPVGSPLSLECTVEGTSNPNLYWYRQAAGRGLQLLFYSVGIGQISSEVPQNLSASRPQDRQFILSSKKLLLSDSGFYLCAWDGGSIGYTFGSGTRLTVV.